The 26 T cell receptor beta chains below come from one sample, sequenced in a study of regulatory T cells in long-lasting Graves disease. Time point indicated: persistent/refractory GD, antithyroid drugs over 5 years with positive TRAb. PBMC-extracted RNA yielded the TCR library. Arm-PCR of CDR3 regions and iRepertoire HTBI primers were the basis on which TCR beta libraries were built. TCRdb re-derived calls from the multiplex PCR reads in MiXCR, one entry per CDR3 protein. The table records about 400,000 distinct CDR3 sequences, around 20% of them present only once. The sample was peripheral blood mononuclear cells (PBMCs), taken when the disease was refractory, from a patient treated with antithyroid drugs. The receptors shown here come from a female donor with Graves disease.

This clonotype was detected only a few times. The rearrangement uses TRBV4-2 and TRBJ2-7; D may match TRBD1 or TRBD2 (6 bases each). In germline, CDR1 is LGHNA, CDR2 YNFKEQ. V dropped 0 bases and J dropped 5 bases, with 11 bases sitting between them. There are 14 residues in the CDR3. The CDR3 region is CASSQDPGANEQYF. In nucleotides, the CDR3 is TGTGCCAGCAGCCAAGATCCGGGGGCTAACGAGCAGTACTTC.

This clonotype came up many times. The gene calls are TRBV24-1 and TRBJ1-5; D gene unclear. The V gene lost 4 bases and the J gene lost 4 bases, with 4 bases spanning the gap. There are 12 residues in the CDR3. CDR1 and CDR2 from the germline V gene are KGHDR and SFDVKD. CDR3 coding DNA: TGTGCCACCAGTGACGGTAATCAGCCCCAGCATTTT. Translating gives CATSDGNQPQHF.

CDR3 in amino acids: CSASTSGRAAGEQYF. As DNA, the CDR3 is TGCAGTGCTAGCACTAGCGGGAGGGCCGCGGGGGAGCAGTACTTC. The J gene is TRBJ2-7, the V gene TRBV20-1, with 13 bases identical to TRBD2. The V gene's germline CDR1 is DFQATT and CDR2 SNEGSKA (reference sequence). With 3 bases clipped from V and 7 bases from J, the junction kept 9 bases outside the gene matches. The CDR3 has 15 residues.

The chain joins TRBV19 to TRBJ2-2; 9 bases line up with TRBD2. The V segment lost 9 bases and the J segment 3 bases; nucleotides outside the gene matches: 8. CDR3 length: 15 amino acids. The germline CDR1 and CDR2 sequences are LNHDA and SQIVND (reference sequence). CDR3: CASRVAGVYTGELFF. DNA of the CDR3: TGTGCCAGCCGAGTAGCGGGAGTGTACACCGGGGAGCTGTTTTTT. Full variable domain (outside the CDR3, taken from reference TRBV19 and TRBJ2-2): DGGITQSPKYLFRKEGQNVTLSCEQNLNHDAMYWYRQDPGQGLRLIYYSQIVNDFQKGDIAEGYSVSREKKESFPLTVTSAQKNPTAFYLCASRVAGVYTGELFFGEGSRLTVL.

With respect to this clonotype: This may be a read error: a much more frequent sequence differs by one nucleotide. The V call is TRBV10-3, the J call TRBJ1-1; D uncertain. Between the trimmed V and J ends, which lost 5 bases and 4 bases, there was a span of 14 bases. CDR1 and CDR2 (germline): ENHRY, SYGVKD. CDR3 size: 14 residues. CDR3 protein: CAISPEERITEAFF. The CDR3 DNA reads TGTGCCATCAGTCCGGAGGAGCGGATCACTGAAGCTTTCTTT.

Only a few counts were recorded for this clonotype. This chain joins TRBV5-5 and TRBJ1-6; no firm D call. Germline values: CDR1 SGHKS, CDR2 YYEKEE (reference sequence). The CDR3 extends over 15 amino acids. V lost 4 bases and J lost 8, with 16 bases in between. The CDR3, as DNA: TGTGCCAGCAGCACCTCACGGGCCCTCGATTCACCCCTCCACTTT. This sequence encodes CASSTSRALDSPLHF.

The V call is TRBV20-1, the J call TRBJ1-2; 8 bases agree with TRBD1. The CDR3 runs to 15 residues. V trimming: 0 bases; J trimming: 0 bases; junction bases outside the gene matches: 3. CDR1 and CDR2 from the germline V gene are DFQATT and SNEGSKA (reference sequence). In DNA, the CDR3 is TGCAGTGCTAGAGACGACAGGGGAACTAACTATGGCTACACCTTC. Translated: CSARDDRGTNYGYTF.

This clonotype was picked up one time. This chain uses TRBV19 with TRBJ1-3; no firm D call. Germline V gene sequence: CDR1 LNHDA, CDR2 SQIVND (reference sequence). V lost 10 bases, J lost 0 bases, and 13 bases lay in between. The CDR3 extends over 14 amino acids. CDR3 in amino acids: CATEPAGSGNTIYF. As DNA, the CDR3 is TGTGCCACCGAACCGGCGGGCTCTGGAAACACCATATATTTT.

This clonotype was recorded many times. Mismatch with germline at one junction end may stem from a read error. V gene TRBV7-7 combines with J gene TRBJ2-7; 15 bases are a match to TRBD2. CDR3 length: 15 amino acids. The germline V gene encodes CDR1 SSHAT and CDR2 FNYEAQ (reference sequence). CDR3 amino acids: CASSPTGLAGGEQYF. As DNA, the CDR3 is TGTGCTAGCAGTCCGACGGGACTAGCGGGAGGCGAGCAGTACTTC.

This clonotype has only a few counts. The DNA for the CDR3 is TGTGCCAGCAGCTTAGAAGTTGGTGCAGCATTATGGTCCTACGAGCAGTACTTC. Its translation is CASSLEVGAALWSYEQYF. The chain links TRBV11-2 to TRBJ2-7, with D uncertain. The CDR3 runs to 18 residues. Germline CDR1 is SGHAT and CDR2 is FQNNGV. V gave up 0 bases and J gave up 1 base, with 19 bases separating them.

This clonotype was detected many times. This chain connects TRBV30 to TRBJ2-7; D is undetermined. V lost 5 bases, J lost 6 bases, and 14 bases lay in between. There are 12 residues in the CDR3. CDR1 is GTSNPN, CDR2 SVGIG, per germline (reference sequence). The CDR3 sequence is CAWSYGQGEQYF. The DNA of the CDR3 is TGTGCCTGGTCTTATGGGCAAGGCGAGCAGTACTTC.

The table lists this clonotype with a few counts. The genes are TRBV7-9 and TRBJ2-7; D is perhaps TRBD2 (6 bases). The ends were cut back, 0 bases at V and 2 bases at J, with 11 bases in the middle. This CDR3 is 15 amino acids long. Per the germline V gene, CDR1 is SEHNR and CDR2 is FQNEAQ (reference sequence). CDR3 nucleotides: TGTGCCAGCAGCTTAGCCCGGGGGTTACCCTACGAGCAGTACTTC. Encoded protein: CASSLARGLPYEQYF.

The V call is TRBV9, the J call TRBJ1-2, with D possibly being TRBD1 (5 bases). The CDR3 totals 16 residues. CDR1 is SGDLS and CDR2 is YYNGEE in the germline V gene. Trimming stripped 0 bases from V and 8 bases from J, with 20 bases between. CDR3 sequence: CASSVGVGGASRGYTF. In DNA form, the CDR3 reads TGTGCCAGCAGCGTAGGGGTTGGAGGGGCCTCACGCGGCTACACCTTC. The full variable domain, with the rest looked up from reference TRBV9 and TRBJ1-2, is DSGVTQTPKHLITATGQRVTLRCSPRSGDLSVYWYQQSLDQGLQFLIQYYNGEERAKGNILERFSAQQFPDLHSELNLSSLELGDSALYFCASSVGVGGASRGYTFGSGTRLTVV.

This clonotype is a singleton in its sample. The V and J genes are TRBV28 and TRBJ2-6; no clear D gene. This CDR3 contains 14 residues. The V and J ends lost 0 bases and 5 bases respectively, with 5 bases between them. Germline CDR1 reads MDHEN; CDR2 reads SYDVKM. The CDR3 loop is CASSLWARANVLTF. The DNA of the CDR3 is TGTGCCAGCAGTTTATGGGCTAGGGCCAACGTCCTGACTTTC.

This clonotype has more than one count but fewer than ten. The chain employs TRBV20-1 and TRBJ2-1; the match to TRBD2 covers 8 bases. CDR3 length: 16 residues. Looked up from germline, CDR1 is DFQATT and CDR2 is SNEGSKA (reference sequence). The V gene end was trimmed by 3 bases and the J gene end by 5 bases; junction bases not matched to a gene: 12. CDR3 sequence: CSASGGTGTRNNEQFF. CDR3 in DNA: TGCAGTGCTAGCGGGGGAACCGGGACTAGGAACAATGAGCAGTTCTTC.

This chain uses TRBV6-1 with TRBJ1-1; D not certain. From germline, CDR1 is MNHNS and CDR2 SASEGT. This CDR3 has 11 amino acids. V was cut by 6 bases and J by 8 bases, with 10 bases left in between. The CDR3 DNA follows: TGTGCCAGCAGCCCAATGGTAGAAGCTTTCTTT. Residues: CASSPMVEAFF.

This clonotype showed up many times. The chain links TRBV11-3 to TRBJ2-7; tentative D call: TRBD1 (6 bases). V gave up 5 bases and J gave up 3 bases, with 11 bases separating them. The CDR3 is 13 amino acids. CDR1 SGHNT and CDR2 YENEEA come from the germline V gene. CDR3 sequence reads: CASSRGQFYEQYF. DNA of the CDR3: TGTGCCAGCAGCCGCGGACAGTTCTACGAGCAGTACTTC.

For this clonotype: Mismatch with germline at one junction end may stem from a read error. V and J are TRBV29-1 and TRBJ1-6; 7 bases align to TRBD1. The CDR3 runs 13 residues. Germline CDR1 and CDR2: SQVTM and ANQGSEA. CDR3 coding DNA: TGCAGCGTGGGGTGGGACAGTAATTCACCCCCCCACTTT. This encodes CSVGWDSNSPPHF.

CDR3 protein: CASSELSGSPLHF. CDR3 bases: TGTGCCAGCAGTGAACTATCAGGCTCACCCCTCCACTTT. The chain joins TRBV25-1 to TRBJ1-6; D remains ambiguous. CDR3 size: 13 residues. CDR1 is MGHDK and CDR2 is SYGVNS in the germline V gene. The V end was cut by 2 bases, the J end by 10 bases, with 9 bases between.

This clonotype was observed at least ten times. The chain uses TRBV3-1 and TRBJ2-5, with TRBD2 as a possible D gene (6 bases). From germline, CDR1 is LGHDT and CDR2 YNNKEL (reference sequence). This CDR3 is built from 14 residues. With 1 base removed from V and 3 bases from J, the gap between germline ends came to 9 bases. The CDR3 region is CASSQGSGEETQYF. The CDR3, as DNA: TGTGCCAGCAGCCAAGGGTCGGGAGAAGAGACCCAGTACTTC.

This clonotype occurred many times. The V and J genes are TRBV27 and TRBJ2-7; D remains unclear. The CDR3 spans 13 residues. Germline-derived CDR1 and CDR2 are MNHEY and SMNVEV (reference sequence). Trimming pared 5 bases from V and 3 bases from J, leaving 11 bases between. The chain's CDR3 is CASSPPNVYEQYF. As DNA, the CDR3 is TGTGCCAGCAGTCCCCCCAACGTCTACGAGCAGTACTTC.

This clonotype was detected a few times. The chain has TRBV5-4 and TRBJ2-3; no clear D gene. Per germline, CDR1 SGHNT and CDR2 YYREEE (reference sequence). This CDR3 has 15 amino acids. With 3 bases removed from V and 6 bases from J, the gap between germline ends came to 17 bases. The CDR3 DNA reads TGTGCCAGCAGCTCCGGATGGCCTCTTGGGGATACGCAGTATTTT. It translates to CASSSGWPLGDTQYF.

This clonotype has more than one count but fewer than ten. The rearrangement links TRBV30 to TRBJ2-5, with 7 bases fitting TRBD2. The CDR3 totals 15 residues. The germline gives CDR1 GTSNPN, CDR2 SVGIG (reference sequence). J lost 5 bases, V lost 5 bases, and 14 bases had no gene match. CDR3 in amino acids: CAWGLERALGETQYF. The CDR3 region has the DNA TGTGCCTGGGGACTAGAGAGGGCTCTAGGGGAGACCCAGTACTTC.

This clonotype was observed a handful of times. This clone may be a read error of a much larger clone one base away. J is TRBJ2-7 and V is TRBV2; D remains unclear. Germline CDR1 and CDR2: SNHLY and FYNNEI. CDR3 size: 12 residues. Trimming pared 2 bases from V and 3 bases from J, leaving 5 bases between. The CDR3 DNA follows: TGTGCCAGCAGTGAACACGTCTACGAGCAGTACTTC. It encodes CASSEHVYEQYF.

In this sample, this clonotype turned up many times. The chain recombines TRBV28 with TRBJ1-4; no reliable D call. This CDR3 comprises 14 residues. V was shortened by 4 bases and J by 10 bases, with 16 bases between the two germline ends. The germline CDR1 and CDR2 sequences are MDHEN and SYDVKM. In DNA, the CDR3 is TGTGCCAGCAGTTCGGGAGCAAAGGAGGTAAAACTGTTTTTT. Residues: CASSSGAKEVKLFF.

The chain is built from TRBV7-8 and TRBJ2-2, with 8 positions matching TRBD2. J was trimmed by 8 bases and V by 6 bases; bases with no gene match: 8. Germline loops: CDR1 SGHVS, CDR2 FQNEAQ. CDR3 length: 14 residues. The CDR3 loop reads CASRQTLAEGELFF. DNA for the CDR3: TGTGCCAGCAGACAGACACTAGCGGAGGGGGAGCTGTTTTTT.